The source of this T cell receptor beta chain is a study of blood T cell repertoires in COVID-19 (dated by TCRdb to about 2020). Turning to the overall study: The collaborator samples originated in the United States, Italy and Spain and spanned the acute and convalescent phases of COVID-19. The prospective study material was composed of cDNA or gDNA derived from T cells, B-cell-depleted T cells, or PBMCs. The dataset comprised deeply sampled blood TCRbeta repertoires from subjects exposed to, actively infected with, or recovered from COVID-19. The repertoires were released in a freely available public database intended as a resource for research on the immune response to SARS-CoV-2. The samples were drawn from the first 160 participants of the ongoing ImmuneRACE study and from 1,254 subjects provided by 6 global collaborators. Nearly every sample came with metadata listing a de-identified subject ID, COVID-19 status, age in years and sex. Where HLA class I and class II types were available, the types were taken from metadata supplied by the sample provider, not from assay-based typing. Here is what the overall study found, with its caveats: The amount of clinical and demographic metadata varied by source and participant and was provided uncurated.

Each collaborating institution followed its own protocols to collect whole blood in K2EDTA tubes. Collaborator samples were shipped for TCRbeta analysis as frozen whole blood, isolated PBMCs, or DNA extracted from either sample type. CDR1 is given as MNHNY and CDR2 as SVGAGI, both from the germline V gene (reference sequence). V ends up 2 bases short and J 0 bases short, with an unmatched junction base count of 3. Including cysteine and phenylalanine, the CDR3 has 16 amino acids. The entry retains the CDR3 DNA only, 48 bases that are in frame from base 1. Concerning this clone: Its antigen is currently not known. Per-base qualities were not stored, and no clone one base away is much larger.

TCRbeta CDR3 regions were amplified from genomic DNA by means of the immunoSEQ Assay, a bias-controlled multiplex PCR. The original methods were these. Within the assay, amplification of reference gene primers was used to estimate how many nucleated cells each sample contained. Sequence reads were collapsed and filtered to measure the absolute abundance of every unique TCRbeta CDR3 rearrangement. For each sample, productive Simpson clonality was calculated as the square root of Simpson's diversity index over productive rearrangements. TCRdb mirrors the immuneACCESS table, restricted to in-frame sequences. Some clones are absent from its copies; in checked studies, under half trace to an unresolved V gene, and the reason for the others is unknown. V, J and clone size are those of that table, while D and trimming were read from the DNA. This sample lists 250,000 to 350,000 clones; 70% to 90% were detected once. In total, the top ten clones hold roughly 4% of the sample.

The sequencing sample was made of peripheral blood. The TCR originated in a woman between 50 and 59 years old with active or convalescent COVID-19. Rearrangement joined TRBV6-6 to TRBJ2-3; TRBD2 fits 9 bases in the junction. At the DNA level, the sequence is TGTGCCAGCAGTTACGGGCGGGGGGGGAGCACAGATACGCAGTATTTT. Its product reads: CASSYGRGGSTDTQYF.